These T cell receptor beta chains were read from a single sample in a study of blood T cell repertoires in COVID-19. Sequencing was performed with immunoSEQ multiplex PCR; in TCRdb, only in-frame clones are kept and a portion is missing. The sample records tens of thousands of clones, roughly 85% being singletons. Sequenced material: peripheral blood. The receptors were gathered from a man older than 75 with acute or convalescent COVID-19. Each CDR3 is given without its conserved first and last residue.

j_call: TRBJ1-2; v_call: TRBV5-5; cdr3_aa: ASSVTSVNYGYT
j_call: TRBJ2-2; v_call: TRBV5-4; cdr3_aa: ASHPGQRNTGELF
j_call: TRBJ1-5; v_call: TRBV30; cdr3_aa: AWSFGTASNQPQH
j_call: TRBJ1-2; v_call: TRBV6-5; cdr3_aa: ASRDRDSNYGYT
j_call: TRBJ1-2; v_call: TRBV6-5; cdr3_aa: AARAGLWSNYGYT
j_call: TRBJ2-7; v_call: TRBV19; cdr3_aa: ASSGRYLRRDEQY
j_call: TRBJ2-1; v_call: TRBV7-7; cdr3_aa: ASSLQTGTYNEQF
j_call: TRBJ2-7; v_call: TRBV27; cdr3_aa: ASSLLGQGFYEQY
j_call: TRBJ2-3; v_call: TRBV12-5; cdr3_aa: ASRGWEGTDTQY
j_call: TRBJ2-7; v_call: TRBV9; cdr3_aa: ASSSLAGGFHEQY
j_call: TRBJ2-3; v_call: TRBV6-5; cdr3_aa: ATTSGRTDTQY
j_call: TRBJ2-5; v_call: TRBV29-1; cdr3_aa: SLHAGAQETQY
j_call: TRBJ1-5; v_call: TRBV7-9; cdr3_aa: ASSLADSSNQPQH
j_call: TRBJ1-1; v_call: TRBV3-1/TRBV3-2; cdr3_aa: ASSQGLGDRYTEAF
j_call: TRBJ1-6; v_call: TRBV6-2/TRBV6-3; cdr3_aa: ASRYILGDSYNSPLH
j_call: TRBJ1-4; v_call: TRBV6-5; cdr3_aa: ASNRRGAENEKLF
j_call: TRBJ2-7; v_call: TRBV6-5; cdr3_aa: ASSLGGTGRAEQY
j_call: TRBJ2-2; v_call: TRBV10-1; cdr3_aa: ASSESGGSSTGELF
j_call: TRBJ2-2; v_call: TRBV30; cdr3_aa: AWGLAGGLTGELF
j_call: TRBJ2-7; v_call: TRBV28; cdr3_aa: ASKEGGSYEQY
j_call: TRBJ1-5; v_call: TRBV18; cdr3_aa: ASSPTDSSNQPQH
j_call: TRBJ2-2; v_call: TRBV5-1; cdr3_aa: ASSETSQLGELF
j_call: TRBJ1-1; v_call: TRBV28; cdr3_aa: ASRGRPEAF
j_call: TRBJ1-5; v_call: TRBV18; cdr3_aa: ASSPRTGRTQPQH
j_call: TRBJ1-6; v_call: TRBV3-1/TRBV3-2; cdr3_aa: ASSQDGGGQHSYNSPLH
j_call: TRBJ2-1; v_call: TRBV2; cdr3_aa: ASRQDVAYNEQF
j_call: TRBJ2-7; v_call: TRBV3-1/TRBV3-2; cdr3_aa: ASSQDRASGSHEQY
j_call: TRBJ2-7; v_call: TRBV6-1; cdr3_aa: ASSDTTRGPLSYEQY
j_call: TRBJ2-7; v_call: TRBV5-8; cdr3_aa: ASSFLGANEQY
j_call: TRBJ2-3; v_call: TRBV3-1/TRBV3-2; cdr3_aa: ASSQGAERADTQY
j_call: TRBJ2-7; v_call: TRBV11-2; cdr3_aa: ASSLAGGPREQY
j_call: TRBJ2-1; v_call: TRBV19; cdr3_aa: ASSRSWASSYNEQF
j_call: TRBJ2-7; v_call: TRBV7-9; cdr3_aa: ASSTSRGRYEQY
j_call: TRBJ1-2; v_call: TRBV6-6; cdr3_aa: ASSYSINTGGSGYT
j_call: TRBJ2-1; v_call: TRBV19; cdr3_aa: ASKPQVAYNEQF
j_call: TRBJ1-6; v_call: TRBV5-1; cdr3_aa: ASSKEVLSSPLH
j_call: TRBJ2-2; v_call: TRBV20-1; cdr3_aa: SASHSGSRTGELF
j_call: TRBJ1-2; v_call: TRBV28; cdr3_aa: ASRSTGNYGYT
j_call: TRBJ1-1; v_call: TRBV11-2; cdr3_aa: ASSRARGRNTEAF
j_call: TRBJ1-1; v_call: TRBV6-1; cdr3_aa: ASSDIADRRGTEAF
j_call: TRBJ1-1; v_call: TRBV30; cdr3_aa: AWGPTGVAF